This entry describes one TCR beta chain. This sample was included in a study of shared clonotypes between healthy human individuals. Trimming took 3 bases from V and 6 from J; bases not matched to a gene: 16. Per germline, CDR1 KGHSH and CDR2 LQKENI. This CDR3 is built from 18 residues. Per the authors' pipeline: Junction-only sequences produced by ImmunoSEQ had no quality scores, so filtering differed. Measured with immunoSEQ multiplex PCR; TCRdb has only the in-frame clones, and not every one. The V and J calls and clone size come from that table; D and trimming were worked out from the DNA. The table records about 520,000 clones, over 70% of them present only once.

This TCR derives from a woman aged 40-49 years in good health. Some clones in this sample may be carry-over from other donors' samples. Sequences were obtained from PBMCs. The rearrangement links TRBV18 to TRBJ2-3; 9 bases match TRBD1. CDR3 in amino acids: CASSPQQTGTGSVDTQYF. CDR3 nucleotide sequence: TGTGCCAGCTCACCTCAGCAAACGGGGACAGGGAGCGTGGATACGCAGTATTTT.